These T cell receptor beta chains were read from a single sample in a study of control samples from healthy donors and cancer patients. The repertoire was sequenced with immunoSEQ multiplex PCR; TCRdb's copy has only in-frame clones and lacks some. The sample has around 150,000 clones, over 85% seen once. Sequenced: blood. All receptors come from a woman between 40 and 55 years old in good health. Each CDR3 is given with its conserved first and last residue. The D gene is left open where the match is weak.

V,J,D,CDR3
TRBV2,TRBJ1-2,TRBD1,CASPRAGTDGGYTF
TRBV25-1,TRBJ1-2,-,CASSEAAMAPNYGYTF
TRBV6-5,TRBJ2-5,-,CASSIKWEQETQYF
TRBV4-1,TRBJ1-2,TRBD1,CASSRGQDYGYTF
TRBV30,TRBJ1-6,TRBD1,CAWSEGQYNSPLHF
TRBV6-5,TRBJ1-2,-,CASSYSGQGDGYTF
TRBV4-2,TRBJ1-2,-,CASSQEGAGRDYGYTF
TRBV12-3/TRBV12-4,TRBJ2-7,-,CASRLTYEQYF
TRBV9,TRBJ1-3,-,CASSANGGSGNTIYF
TRBV19,TRBJ1-5,TRBD1,CASRGRGYGNQPQHF
TRBV12-5,TRBJ2-1,-,CASSGGQGYNEQFF
TRBV7-9,TRBJ1-6,TRBD1,CASSSRQGDNSPLHF
TRBV4-3,TRBJ2-7,-,CASSQGYELDIYEQYF
TRBV5-1,TRBJ2-3,-,CASSLAADTDTQYF
TRBV4-3,TRBJ1-2,TRBD1,CASSPTRGRNYGYTF
TRBV18,TRBJ1-1,-,CASSRQNTEAFF
TRBV10-3,TRBJ2-7,TRBD1,CAISDRDRGSYEQYF
TRBV9,TRBJ2-5,-,CASSVGVGGLGETQYF
TRBV18,TRBJ2-1,TRBD2,CASSRTPGLADYNEQFF
TRBV9,TRBJ1-2,-,CASSVGLYGYTF
TRBV5-1,TRBJ2-7,TRBD2,CASAPRTSGFSYEQYF
TRBV19,TRBJ1-2,TRBD1,CASKSTGDYGYTF
TRBV18,TRBJ1-1,TRBD1,CASSDQQGRNTEAFF
TRBV19,TRBJ1-4,-,CASSIGTAPGEKLFF
TRBV12-2,TRBJ1-1,-,CASREHQGARGEAFF
TRBV18,TRBJ1-1,TRBD1,CASSPRTGTDTEAFF
TRBV10-3,TRBJ2-1,-,CAISGFQGRRENEQFF
TRBV27,TRBJ1-4,-,CASSGETGENEKLFF
TRBV19,TRBJ1-1,TRBD1,CASSKDRGDTEAFF
TRBV7-9,TRBJ1-1,-,CASSLGDWDTEAFF
TRBV20-1,TRBJ2-7,-,CSARLSYEQYF
TRBV9,TRBJ2-7,-,CASSVASEGAYEQYF
TRBV7-2,TRBJ2-1,-,CASSSLTGPSYNEQFF
TRBV9,TRBJ1-3,-,CASGVSHQPGNTIYF
TRBV27,TRBJ1-5,-,CASSSTKGGSNQPQHF
TRBV15,TRBJ1-1,-,CATSRVEGLYTEAFF
TRBV5-4,TRBJ2-1,TRBD2,CASSFSTSGVSEQFF
TRBV9,TRBJ2-7,-,CASSVGGAGGIYEQYF
TRBV6-5,TRBJ1-3,-,CASSPTQGSGNTIYF
TRBV5-6,TRBJ2-1,-,CASSWAGQTSGGQFF
TRBV18,TRBJ1-3,-,CASSPRGGVGNTIYF
TRBV4-1,TRBJ1-5,TRBD1,CASSQGDRAHSNQPQHF
TRBV5-3,TRBJ2-7,TRBD1,CARSRTGGSHHEQYF
TRBV10-3,TRBJ2-3,-,CASWAGNTDTQYF
TRBV15,TRBJ1-3,TRBD1,CATSRSDRASGNTIYF
TRBV2,TRBJ1-4,-,CASRIRGQGNEKLFF